The TCR beta chain described here comes from a study of blood T cells in healthy people across ages. The CDR3 has 14 amino acids. With V trimmed by 1 base and J by 7 bases, 3 bases remained unmatched. Looked up from germline, CDR1 is MGHRA and CDR2 is YSYEKL. Donor samples were obtained from healthy Caucasian individuals from Russia, aged about 6 to 95. Combining a sample-barcoded 5' primer with a J-beta primer mix, a second PCR ran for about 7 to 11 cycles. The template-switch adaptor was a 5' adaptor with 12 random nucleotides. It tagged each cDNA molecule. TCRdb processed the 5' RACE reads anew with MiXCR; each CDR3 protein has one entry. The sample consists of over 700,000 distinct CDR3 sequences, less than 70% of them appearing once.

V gene TRBV4-1 combines with J gene TRBJ2-5, with TRBD1 identical over 10 bases. Sequencing was performed on blood. The receptor's source is an elderly man in good health. The CDR3 here is CASSQGGQGGTQYF. The CDR3 DNA reads as TGCGCCAGCAGCCAAGGAGGACAGGGGGGGACCCAGTACTTC.